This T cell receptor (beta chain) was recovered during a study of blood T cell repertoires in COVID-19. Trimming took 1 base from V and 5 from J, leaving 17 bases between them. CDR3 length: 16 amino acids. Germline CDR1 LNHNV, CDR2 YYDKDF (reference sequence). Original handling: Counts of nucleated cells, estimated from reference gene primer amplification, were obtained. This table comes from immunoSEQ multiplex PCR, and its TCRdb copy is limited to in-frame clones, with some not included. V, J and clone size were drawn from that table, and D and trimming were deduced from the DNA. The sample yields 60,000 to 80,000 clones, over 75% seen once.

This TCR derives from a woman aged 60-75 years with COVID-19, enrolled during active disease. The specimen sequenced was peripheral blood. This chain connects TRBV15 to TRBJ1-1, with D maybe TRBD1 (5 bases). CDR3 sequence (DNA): TGTGCCACCAGCAGAGGGAGGACACTCGGGGGTACTGAAGCTTTCTTT. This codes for CATSRGRTLGGTEAFF. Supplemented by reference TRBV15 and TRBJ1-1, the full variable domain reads DAMVIQNPRYQVTQFGKPVTLSCSQTLNHNVMYWYQQKSSQAPKLLFHYYDKDFNNEADTPDNFQSRRPNTSFCFLDIRSPGLGDTAMYLCATSRGRTLGGTEAFFGQGTRLTVV.